The 30 T cell receptor beta chains in this list originate from one sample, sequenced in a study of PD-1 blockade in classical Hodgkin lymphoma. Method: immunoSEQ multiplex PCR; TCRdb's copy keeps in-frame clones and lacks some. The sample records about 27,000 clones, 72% being singletons. Time point meaning: cycle 4 day 1 (C4D1), after five to seven weeks of nivolumab. In every patient, relapse followed autologous stem cell transplantation, while exposure to brentuximab vedotin differed. The sequences come from peripheral blood mononuclear cells (PBMCs), collected before the fourth cycle of nivolumab. These receptors were taken from a human donor with classical Hodgkin lymphoma.

The gene calls are TRBV6-5 and TRBJ1-2; 8 positions match TRBD1. Germline V gene sequence: CDR1 MNHEY, CDR2 SVGAGI. The V segment lost 5 bases and the J segment 7 bases; nucleotides outside the gene matches: 12. The CDR3 runs 15 residues. CDR3 sequence reads: CASSTPGTGSVGYTF. The CDR3 DNA is TGTGCCAGCAGTACCCCCGGGACAGGTTCTGTTGGCTACACCTTC.

The rearrangement joins TRBV27 to TRBJ2-1; no firm D call. The CDR3 totals 13 residues. In germline, CDR1 is MNHEY, CDR2 SMNVEV (reference sequence). The germline V and J ends were trimmed by 6 bases and 7 bases, with 13 bases remaining between them. CDR3: CASRQLVRNEQFF. As DNA, the CDR3 is TGTGCCAGCAGGCAATTGGTACGGAATGAGCAGTTCTTC.

This clone appeared a single time. The chain uses TRBV2 and TRBJ1-5; D not certain. Per the germline V gene, CDR1 is SNHLY and CDR2 is FYNNEI. The CDR3 contains 14 residues. Trimming took off 7 bases at V and 2 bases at J, with 12 bases between the two ends. CDR3 nucleotide sequence: TGTGCCAGCACCTCTAGGCCGGGCAATCAGCCCCAGCATTTT. Translated, it gives CASTSRPGNQPQHF.

As DNA, the CDR3 is TGTGCCAGCAGTGCTTTGAATGAGCAGTTCTTC. It is translated as CASSALNEQFF. This chain links TRBV2 with TRBJ2-1; D not resolved. This CDR3 has 11 residues. Germline values: CDR1 SNHLY, CDR2 FYNNEI. The V gene lost 4 bases and the J gene lost 7 bases, with 5 bases spanning the gap. Full variable domain (outside the CDR3, taken from reference TRBV2 and TRBJ2-1): EPEVTQTPSHQVTQMGQEVILRCVPISNHLYFYWYRQILGQKVEFLVSFYNNEISEKSEIFDDQFSVERPDGSNFTLKIRSTKLEDSAMYFCASSALNEQFFGPGTRLTVL.

This clone came up a few times. This chain links TRBV7-2 with TRBJ2-5; TRBD2 is a possible D gene (6 bases). The V gene's germline CDR1 is SGHTA and CDR2 FQGNSA. Trimming removed 1 base at V and 7 bases at J, with 13 bases between. The CDR3 contains 14 residues. CDR3 sequence: CASSLGGRSGTQYF. The CDR3 nucleotides are TGTGCCAGCAGCTTAGGGGGGAGGAGCGGGACCCAGTACTTC.

This clone was counted between two and nine times. V and J are TRBV2 and TRBJ2-7; D is unresolved. V lost 3 bases to trimming and J lost 4 bases, with 10 bases between them. CDR1 SNHLY and CDR2 FYNNEI come from the germline V gene. The CDR3 has 13 amino acids. CDR3 residues: CASSDVGEYEQYF. CDR3 DNA sequence: TGTGCCAGCAGTGACGTCGGAGAGTACGAGCAGTACTTC.

This chain connects TRBV9 to TRBJ2-7, with a tentative D call TRBD2 (6 bases). CDR1 and CDR2 (germline): SGDLS, YYNGEE. This CDR3 has 13 amino acids. Trimming pared 3 bases from V and 3 bases from J, leaving 10 bases between. CDR3 residues: CASSAGTDYEQYF. The CDR3 nucleotides are TGTGCCAGCAGCGCCGGGACTGACTACGAGCAGTACTTC.

The sample holds a few counts of this clone. This chain joins TRBV6-1 and TRBJ1-4; TRBD1 agrees at 8 bases. The CDR3 loop spans 19 amino acids. J lost 7 bases, V lost 1 base, and 17 bases had no gene match. Germline assignment: CDR1 MNHNS and CDR2 SASEGT. This CDR3 is CASSEEVGWVGQAPEKLFF. Here the CDR3 DNA reads TGTGCCAGCAGTGAAGAGGTTGGATGGGTGGGACAGGCACCTGAAAAACTGTTTTTT.

J is TRBJ1-1 and V is TRBV4-2; the D gene is possibly TRBD1 (6 bases). Per the germline V gene, CDR1 is LGHNA and CDR2 is YNFKEQ. Trimming removed 1 base at V and 4 bases at J, with 16 bases between. The CDR3 sequence is 16 residues long. The CDR3 sequence: CASSQGLTGFPTEAFF. CDR3 nucleotides: TGTGCCAGCAGCCAAGGCCTAACAGGGTTCCCCACTGAAGCTTTCTTT.

The chain recombines TRBV19 with TRBJ2-6; weak D call: TRBD2 (5 bases). The CDR3 totals 17 residues. Between the trimmed V and J ends, which lost 1 base and 1 base, there was a span of 11 bases. CDR1 is LNHDA and CDR2 is SQIVND in the germline V gene (reference sequence). The CDR3 DNA follows: TGTGCCAGTAGTATAGGTCGAGCGGAGTCTGGGGCCAACGTCCTGACTTTC. As protein: CASSIGRAESGANVLTF.

The chain links TRBV28 to TRBJ2-2; unclear D gene. Per the germline V gene, CDR1 is MDHEN and CDR2 is SYDVKM. The V gene lost 3 bases and the J gene lost 5 bases, with 19 bases spanning the gap. The CDR3 extends over 17 amino acids. The CDR3 sequence: CASSFRGWAPQTGELFF. For the CDR3, the DNA is TGTGCCAGCAGTTTTCGAGGCTGGGCCCCTCAGACCGGGGAGCTGTTTTTT.

This clone was picked up a small number of times. V gene TRBV10-3 combines with J gene TRBJ1-5; D unresolved. The CDR3 totals 15 residues. Germline CDR1 is ENHRY and CDR2 is SYGVKD. V was clipped by 3 bases and J by 2 bases, with 11 bases between them. The CDR3 here is CAISDGLPGNQPQHF. CDR3 sequence (DNA): TGTGCCATCAGTGACGGTTTACCTGGCAATCAGCCCCAGCATTTT.

The gene calls are TRBV6-1 and TRBJ2-5; 10 nucleotides agree with TRBD2. CDR1 and CDR2 (germline): MNHNS, SASEGT. Trimming took 6 bases from V and 1 from J; bases not matched to a gene: 2. The CDR3 runs to 14 residues. The CDR3, as DNA: TGTGCCAGCAGACTAGCGGGGAGCCAAGAGACCCAGTACTTC. This sequence encodes CASRLAGSQETQYF.

This clone has just one count. The CDR3 DNA reads TGTGCCAGCAGCTCTGGGCCTCAAGAGACCCAGTACTTC. As protein: CASSSGPQETQYF. This chain joins TRBV7-2 and TRBJ2-5, with D hard to call. The CDR3 has 13 amino acids. CDR1 SGHTA and CDR2 FQGNSA come from the germline V gene. Trimming shortened V by 4 bases and J by 2 bases, and 8 bases separated the two germline ends.

The gene calls are TRBV30 and TRBJ2-5, with 8 nucleotides matching TRBD1. Germline values: CDR1 GTSNPN, CDR2 SVGIG (reference sequence). V shed 5 bases, J shed 3 bases, and the junction held 11 bases outside the gene matches. The CDR3 has 15 residues. CDR3: CAWGLRTGSEETQYF. For the CDR3, the DNA is TGTGCCTGGGGGCTTAGGACAGGGAGTGAAGAGACCCAGTACTTC.

The gene calls are TRBV19 and TRBJ2-2, with 9 bases aligning to TRBD1. V dropped 6 bases and J dropped 4; count of bases not matched to a gene: 6. CDR1 is LNHDA, CDR2 SQIVND, per germline (reference sequence). The CDR3 sequence is 15 residues long. For the CDR3, the DNA is TGTGCCAGTAGGACCGGGACAGGGATCACCGGGGAGCTGTTTTTT. Translated, it gives CASRTGTGITGELFF.

The rearrangement joins TRBV5-6 to TRBJ1-1; D may be TRBD1 (5 bases). From germline, CDR1 is SGHDT and CDR2 YYEEEE. The CDR3 length is 14 residues. Deletions cut 5 bases from V and 0 bases from J, with 11 bases between. As DNA, the CDR3 is TGTGCCAGCAGTTGGGACCACCTGAACACTGAAGCTTTCTTT. It codes for CASSWDHLNTEAFF.

The J gene is TRBJ1-4, the V gene TRBV7-2, with 9 bases aligning to TRBD1. V was clipped by 1 base and J by 9 bases; unmatched bases: 9. The CDR3 has 16 residues. Germline V gene data show CDR1 as SGHTA and CDR2 as FQGNSA. This chain's CDR3 is CASSLDGGQGRKKLFF. CDR3 in DNA: TGTGCCAGCAGCTTAGACGGGGGACAGGGAAGGAAAAAACTGTTTTTT.

The chain recombines TRBV18 with TRBJ2-1, with 9 bases that match TRBD1. The CDR3 has 17 residues. Germline loops: CDR1 KGHSH, CDR2 LQKENI. J lost 7 bases, V lost 6 bases, and 16 bases had no gene match. The CDR3 is CASSLFMVGTGYNEQFF. CDR3 DNA: TGTGCCAGCTCGCTTTTTATGGTGGGGACAGGGTATAATGAGCAGTTCTTC.

This chain connects TRBV6-1 to TRBJ2-7; D assignment may be TRBD1 or TRBD2 (6 bases each). CDR1 and CDR2 from the germline V gene are MNHNS and SASEGT. CDR3 length: 14 residues. V was cut by 3 bases and J by 3 bases, with 12 bases left in between. In DNA, the CDR3 is TGTGCCAGCAGTGAGGGGGGCAGCGTCTACGAGCAGTACTTC. Its translation is CASSEGGSVYEQYF.

V and J are TRBV7-7 and TRBJ2-2; TRBD1 agrees at 7 bases. The CDR3 loop spans 14 amino acids. The junction had 2 bases not matched to a gene; V was cut back by 2 bases and J by 5 bases. The V gene's germline CDR1 is SSHAT and CDR2 FNYEAQ (reference sequence). The CDR3 is CASSLTGQTGELFF. In DNA, the CDR3 is TGTGCCAGCAGCTTAACGGGACAGACCGGGGAGCTGTTTTTT.

The rearrangement links TRBV5-1 to TRBJ2-2, with 16 bases identical to TRBD2. This CDR3 comprises 17 residues. The germline V gene encodes CDR1 SGHRS and CDR2 YFSETQ. After removal of 4 bases from V and 8 bases from J, the junction contained 8 bases not matched to a gene. DNA for the CDR3: TGCGCCAGCAGCCAGGGACTAGCGGGAGGGCCAACGGGGGAGCTGTTTTTT. Translating it yields CASSQGLAGGPTGELFF.

V and J are TRBV5-1 and TRBJ2-7, with a possible D match to TRBD2 (6 bases). The CDR3 runs 15 residues. Germline V gives CDR1 SGHRS, CDR2 YFSETQ. Between the trimmed V and J ends, which lost 2 bases and 6 bases, there was a span of 18 bases. CDR3 coding DNA: TGCGCCAGCAGCTTCACGCGGGAAAAGGGAAGCGAGCAGTACTTC. It encodes CASSFTREKGSEQYF.

The rearrangement joins TRBV25-1 to TRBJ1-1; a possible D gene is TRBD1 (5 bases). Trimming cost V 8 bases and J 12 bases, with 19 bases left between them. The CDR3 has 12 residues. From germline, CDR1 is MGHDK and CDR2 SYGVNS. DNA for the CDR3: TGTGCCAGCTCGGGGGGTCCTGGAGCGACTTTCTTT. Translation gives CASSGGPGATFF. The complete variable domain, with remaining parts taken from reference TRBV25-1 and TRBJ1-1, reads EADIYQTPRYLVIGTGKKITLECSQTMGHDKMYWYQQDPGMELHLIHYSYGVNSTEKGDLSSESTVSRIRTEHFPLTLESARPSHTSQYLCASSGGPGATFFGQGTRLTVV.

In its sample, this clone was seen a few times. The chain carries TRBV18 and TRBJ1-2; 11 nucleotides agree with TRBD1. There are 17 residues in the CDR3. J lost 0 bases, V lost 2 bases, and 5 bases had no gene match. CDR1 is KGHSH and CDR2 is LQKENI in the germline V gene. The CDR3 loop is CASSPAPGQGANYGYTF. CDR3 in DNA: TGTGCCAGCTCACCAGCGCCGGGACAGGGGGCTAACTATGGCTACACCTTC.

This chain uses TRBV18 with TRBJ2-5; unclear D gene. Trimming shortened V by 2 bases and J by 2 bases, and 6 bases separated the two germline ends. Germline CDR1 KGHSH, CDR2 LQKENI. CDR3 length: 13 residues. The CDR3 nucleotides are TGTGCCAGCTCACCAATCGGACAAGAGACCCAGTACTTC. Its protein product is CASSPIGQETQYF. Drawing the rest from reference TRBV18 and TRBJ2-5, the complete variable domain is NAGVMQNPRHLVRRRGQEARLRCSPMKGHSHVYWYRQLPEEGLKFMVYLQKENIIDESGMPKERFSAEFPKEGPSILRIQQVVRGDSAAYFCASSPIGQETQYFGPGTRLLVL.

The rearrangement uses TRBV30 and TRBJ2-7, with D possibly being TRBD1 or TRBD2 (6 bases each). CDR3 length: 11 amino acids. CDR1 is GTSNPN, CDR2 SVGIG, per germline (reference sequence). V was pared by 5 bases and J by 7 bases, with 12 bases between. This CDR3 reads CAWGGGAEQYF. The CDR3 bases are TGTGCCTGGGGGGGCGGGGCTGAGCAGTACTTC.

This clone was seen only a few times. This rearrangement joins TRBV2 to TRBJ2-4; D not certain. Germline V gene lookup returns CDR1 SNHLY and CDR2 FYNNEI. The CDR3 covers 16 residues. The V end lost 7 bases, the J end lost 0 bases, and 16 bases lay between the germline ends. The CDR3 sequence: CASTQSLYIAKNIQYF. The CDR3 nucleotides read TGTGCCAGCACCCAAAGCCTTTACATAGCCAAAAACATTCAGTACTTC.

This chain connects TRBV5-1 to TRBJ2-1, with D possibly matching TRBD1 (5 bases). V was cut by 0 bases and J by 5 bases, with 9 bases left in between. Germline CDR1 reads SGHRS; CDR2 reads YFSETQ. There are 14 residues in the CDR3. In nucleotides, the CDR3 is TGCGCCAGCAGCTTGGTGACAGCTGACAATGAGCAGTTCTTC. This encodes CASSLVTADNEQFF.

This chain uses TRBV4-3 with TRBJ1-3; D remains ambiguous. CDR1 is LGHNA and CDR2 is YSLEER in the germline V gene. The CDR3 sequence is 17 residues long. Trimming left V 1 base short and J 0 bases short, with 13 bases between. CDR3 protein: CASSQGLGTGSGNTIYF. The CDR3 nucleotides read TGCGCCAGCAGCCAAGGCCTCGGTACCGGCTCTGGAAACACCATATATTTT.